The 4 T cell receptor beta chains presented below share a single source sample, sequenced in a study of vaccination and CD4 T cells after COVID-19. Indicated treatment: approximately 9-day PBMC culture with coronavirus spike peptide pools or control peptides (ViraFEST assay). No antigen has been identified for these receptors. The Oncomine TCR Beta short-read assay was applied to DNA of cultured CD4+ T cells. TCRdb passed the PCR reads through MiXCR, listing each CDR3 protein once. The sample carries 9,000 to 15,000 distinct CDR3 sequences, 47% recorded once. The material sequenced was CD4+ T cells from blood, cultured in vitro. These receptors were taken from a human donor who had recovered from COVID-19.

The rearrangement uses TRBV30 and TRBJ1-1; D is undetermined. CDR1 GTSNPN and CDR2 SVGIG come from the germline V gene (reference sequence). V lost 5 bases and J 2 bases, leaving 6 bases between the germline ends. The CDR3 consists of 11 residues. The CDR3 DNA reads TGTGCCTGGGGCGAAAACACTGAAGCTTTCTTT. Translated: CAWGENTEAFF.

This clonotype was observed once. The CDR3 protein is CASSSAGISYEQYF. The CDR3 DNA reads TGTGCCAGCAGTTCCGCAGGAATCTCCTACGAGCAGTACTTC. The chain links TRBV12-3 or TRBV12-4 to TRBJ2-7; no clear D. Trimming cost V 4 bases and J 0 bases, with 10 bases left between them. The CDR3 contains 14 residues.

The V gene is TRBV6-1, the J gene TRBJ2-7, with D maybe TRBD1 (6 bases). The CDR3 length is 14 residues. Germline CDR1 reads MNHNS; CDR2 reads SASEGT. V lost 6 bases and J lost 4, with 16 bases in between. The CDR3 here is CASRKDSTDYEQYF. DNA for the CDR3: TGTGCCAGCAGAAAGGACAGTACGGATTACGAGCAGTACTTC.

The genes are TRBV10-2 and TRBJ1-5; the match to TRBD1 covers 7 bases. The V and J ends lost 8 bases and 3 bases, in that order; junction bases with no gene match: 4. The CDR3 has 13 residues. Germline V gives CDR1 WSHSY, CDR2 SAAADI. This CDR3 reads CASGQVPNQPQHF. Written as DNA, the CDR3 is TGCGCCAGCGGACAGGTACCCAATCAGCCCCAGCATTTT.